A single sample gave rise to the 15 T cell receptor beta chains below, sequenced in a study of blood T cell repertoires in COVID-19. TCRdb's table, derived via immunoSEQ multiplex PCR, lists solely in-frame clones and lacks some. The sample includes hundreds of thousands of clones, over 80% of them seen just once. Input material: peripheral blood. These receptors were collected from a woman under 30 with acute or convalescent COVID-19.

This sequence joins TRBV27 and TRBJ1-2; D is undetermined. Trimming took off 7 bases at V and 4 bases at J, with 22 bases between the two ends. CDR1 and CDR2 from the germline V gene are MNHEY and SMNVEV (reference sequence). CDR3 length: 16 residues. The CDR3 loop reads CASKPSQQIELYGYTF. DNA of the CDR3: TGTGCCAGCAAACCATCCCAACAGATCGAACTCTATGGCTACACCTTC.

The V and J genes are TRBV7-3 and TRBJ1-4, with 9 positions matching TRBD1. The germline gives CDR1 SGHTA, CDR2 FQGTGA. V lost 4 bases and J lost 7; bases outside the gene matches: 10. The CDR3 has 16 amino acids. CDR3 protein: CASSSAGTGFSEKLFF. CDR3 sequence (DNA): TGTGCCAGCAGCTCCGCCGGGACAGGGTTTTCTGAAAAACTGTTTTTT.

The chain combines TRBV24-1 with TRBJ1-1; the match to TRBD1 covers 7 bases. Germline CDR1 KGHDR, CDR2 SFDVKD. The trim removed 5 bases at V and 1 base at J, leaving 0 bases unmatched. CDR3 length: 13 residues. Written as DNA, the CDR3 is TGTGCCACCAGTGGGACAGGGAACACTGAAGCTTTCTTT. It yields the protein CATSGTGNTEAFF.

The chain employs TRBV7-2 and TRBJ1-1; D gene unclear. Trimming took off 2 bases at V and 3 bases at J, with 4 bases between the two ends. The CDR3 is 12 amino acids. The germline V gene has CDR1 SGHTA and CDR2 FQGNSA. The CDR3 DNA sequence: TGTGCCAGCAGCTTATCTGACACTGAAGCTTTCTTT. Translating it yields CASSLSDTEAFF.

The CDR3: CASSPRTGVDGYTF. The CDR3 DNA sequence: TGTGCCAGCTCACCCCGGACAGGGGTAGATGGCTACACCTTC. The V gene is TRBV18, the J gene TRBJ1-2; 9 nucleotides line up with TRBD1. Looked up from germline, CDR1 is KGHSH and CDR2 is LQKENI. The ends lost 3 bases at V and 6 bases at J; junction bases unmatched: 5. This CDR3 is built from 14 residues.

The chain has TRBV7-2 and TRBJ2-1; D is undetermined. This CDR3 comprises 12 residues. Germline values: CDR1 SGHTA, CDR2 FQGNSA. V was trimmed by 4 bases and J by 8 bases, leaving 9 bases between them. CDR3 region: CASSSVVDEQFF. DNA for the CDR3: TGTGCCAGCAGCTCCGTAGTGGATGAGCAGTTCTTC.

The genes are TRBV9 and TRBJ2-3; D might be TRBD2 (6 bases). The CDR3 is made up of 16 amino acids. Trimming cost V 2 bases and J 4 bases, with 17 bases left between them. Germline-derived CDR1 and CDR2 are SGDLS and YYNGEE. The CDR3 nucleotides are TGTGCCAGCAGCGTTAGCGGCCCGAATGGGGCAGATACGCAGTATTTT. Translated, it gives CASSVSGPNGADTQYF.

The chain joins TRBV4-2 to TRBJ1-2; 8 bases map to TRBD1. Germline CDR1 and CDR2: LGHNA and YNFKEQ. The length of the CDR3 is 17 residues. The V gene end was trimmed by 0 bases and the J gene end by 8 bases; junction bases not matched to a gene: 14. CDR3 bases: TGTGCCAGCAGCCAAGACCGGGCAGGGGGCGCGTCGGGGGGCTACACCTTC. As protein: CASSQDRAGGASGGYTF.

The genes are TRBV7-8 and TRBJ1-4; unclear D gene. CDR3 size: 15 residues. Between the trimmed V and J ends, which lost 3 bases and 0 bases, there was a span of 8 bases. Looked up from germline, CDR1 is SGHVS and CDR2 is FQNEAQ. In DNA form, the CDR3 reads TGTGCCAGCAGCTTCAGGCCCGCAACTAATGAAAAACTGTTTTTT. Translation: CASSFRPATNEKLFF.

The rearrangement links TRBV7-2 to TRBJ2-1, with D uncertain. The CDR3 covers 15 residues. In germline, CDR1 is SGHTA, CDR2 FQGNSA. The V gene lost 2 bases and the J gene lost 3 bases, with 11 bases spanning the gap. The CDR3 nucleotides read TGTGCCAGCAGCTTAACGAGAGATAACTACAATGAGCAGTTCTTC. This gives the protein CASSLTRDNYNEQFF.

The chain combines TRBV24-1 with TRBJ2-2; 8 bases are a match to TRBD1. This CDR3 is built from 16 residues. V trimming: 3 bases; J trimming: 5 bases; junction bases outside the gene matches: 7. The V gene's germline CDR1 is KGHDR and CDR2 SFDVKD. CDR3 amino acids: CATSDPGQGRTGELFF. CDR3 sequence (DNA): TGTGCCACCAGTGATCCAGGACAGGGCCGTACCGGGGAGCTGTTTTTT.

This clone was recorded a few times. CDR3 residues: CASSVEPPGQGRANSPLHF. For the CDR3, the DNA is TGTGCCAGCAGCGTAGAGCCTCCGGGACAGGGGAGGGCGAATTCACCCCTCCACTTT. The chain couples TRBV9 to TRBJ1-6; 10 bases are a match to TRBD1. Germline V CDR1 and CDR2: SGDLS, YYNGEE. V shed 0 bases, J shed 7 bases, and the junction held 13 bases outside the gene matches. CDR3 length: 19 residues.

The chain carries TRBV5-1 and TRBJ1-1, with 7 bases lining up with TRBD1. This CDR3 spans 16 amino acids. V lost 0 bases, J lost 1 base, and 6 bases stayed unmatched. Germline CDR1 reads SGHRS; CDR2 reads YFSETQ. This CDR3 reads CASSLGTGDGNTEAFF. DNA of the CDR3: TGCGCCAGCAGCTTGGGTACAGGGGATGGGAACACTGAAGCTTTCTTT.

CDR3 in DNA: TGTGCCAGCAGCGTTGGCAAGTCGAGGGCTTCTGAAGCTTTCTTT. Amino acids: CASSVGKSRASEAFF. This chain links TRBV9 with TRBJ1-1; D unresolved. Germline lookup yields CDR1 SGDLS and CDR2 YYNGEE. V was trimmed by 2 bases and J by 6 bases, leaving 17 bases between them. There are 15 residues in the CDR3.

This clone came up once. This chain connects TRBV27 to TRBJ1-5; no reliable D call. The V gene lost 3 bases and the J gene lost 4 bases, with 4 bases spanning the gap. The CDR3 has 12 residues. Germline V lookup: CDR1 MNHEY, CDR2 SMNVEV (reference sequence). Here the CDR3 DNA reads TGTGCCAGCAGTTTCAGGAATCAGCCCCAGCATTTT. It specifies CASSFRNQPQHF.